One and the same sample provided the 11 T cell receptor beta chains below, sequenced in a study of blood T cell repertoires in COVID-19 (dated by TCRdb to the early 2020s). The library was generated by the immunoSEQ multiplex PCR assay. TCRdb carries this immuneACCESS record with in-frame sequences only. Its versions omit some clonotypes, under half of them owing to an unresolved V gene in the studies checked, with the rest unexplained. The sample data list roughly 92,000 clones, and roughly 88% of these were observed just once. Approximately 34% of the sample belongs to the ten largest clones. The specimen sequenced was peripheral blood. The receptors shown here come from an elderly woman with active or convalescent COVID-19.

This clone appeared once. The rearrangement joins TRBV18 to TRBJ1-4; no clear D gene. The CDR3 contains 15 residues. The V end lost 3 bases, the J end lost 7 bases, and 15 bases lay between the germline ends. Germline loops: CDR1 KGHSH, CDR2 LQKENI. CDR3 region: CASSPGRRIGEKLFF. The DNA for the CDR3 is TGTGCCAGCTCACCGGGCCGACGCATTGGTGAAAAACTGTTTTTT.

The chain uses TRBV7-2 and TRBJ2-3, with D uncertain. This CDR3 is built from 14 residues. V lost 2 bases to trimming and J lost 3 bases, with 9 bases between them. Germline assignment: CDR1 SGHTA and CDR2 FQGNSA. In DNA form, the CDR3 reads TGTGCCAGCAGCTTACTCGCAGAAACAGATACGCAGTATTTT. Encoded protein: CASSLLAETDTQYF.

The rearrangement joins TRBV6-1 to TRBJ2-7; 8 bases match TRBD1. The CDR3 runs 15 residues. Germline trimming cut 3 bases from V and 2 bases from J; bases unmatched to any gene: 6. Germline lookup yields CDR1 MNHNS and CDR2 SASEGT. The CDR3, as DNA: TGTGCCAGCAGTGAGGGACTCAGGGGGCCCTACGAGCAGTACTTC. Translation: CASSEGLRGPYEQYF.

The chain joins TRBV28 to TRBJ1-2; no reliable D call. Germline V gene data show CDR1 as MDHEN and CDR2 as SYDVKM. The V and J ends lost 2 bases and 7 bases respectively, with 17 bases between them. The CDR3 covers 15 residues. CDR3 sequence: CASSLTWQATTGYTF. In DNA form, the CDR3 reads TGTGCCAGCAGTTTAACGTGGCAGGCTACAACTGGCTACACCTTC.

CDR3 sequence reads: CASSLGAGQGASSGYTF. CDR3 bases: TGTGCCAGCAGTTTAGGTGCTGGGCAGGGGGCAAGCAGTGGCTACACCTTC. The genes are TRBV27 and TRBJ1-2, with TRBD1 matching 8 bases. The CDR3 spans 17 residues. The junction had 15 bases not matched to a gene; V was cut back by 2 bases and J by 7 bases. Germline V gene sequence: CDR1 MNHEY, CDR2 SMNVEV (reference sequence).

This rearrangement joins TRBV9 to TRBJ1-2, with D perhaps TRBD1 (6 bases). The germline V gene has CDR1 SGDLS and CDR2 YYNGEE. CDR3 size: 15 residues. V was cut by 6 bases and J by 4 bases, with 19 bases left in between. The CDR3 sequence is CASTRNGGPLYGYTF. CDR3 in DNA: TGTGCCAGCACCAGGAACGGGGGGCCACTCTATGGCTACACCTTC.

In DNA form, the CDR3 reads TGCGCCAGCAGTCTTAGGGGAGGGGCTACCGGGGAGCTGTTTTTT. It encodes CASSLRGGATGELFF. The rearrangement links TRBV4-3 to TRBJ2-2; 7 bases match TRBD2. Germline V CDR1 and CDR2: LGHNA, YSLEER. The junction had 9 bases not matched to a gene; V was cut back by 6 bases and J by 5 bases. The CDR3 has 15 residues.

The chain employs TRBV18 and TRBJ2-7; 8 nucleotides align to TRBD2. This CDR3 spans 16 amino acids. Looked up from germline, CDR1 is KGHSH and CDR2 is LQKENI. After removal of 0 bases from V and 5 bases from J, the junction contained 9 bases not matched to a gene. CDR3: CASSPPGAGVGNEQYF. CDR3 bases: TGTGCCAGCTCACCACCGGGAGCGGGAGTAGGTAACGAGCAGTACTTC.

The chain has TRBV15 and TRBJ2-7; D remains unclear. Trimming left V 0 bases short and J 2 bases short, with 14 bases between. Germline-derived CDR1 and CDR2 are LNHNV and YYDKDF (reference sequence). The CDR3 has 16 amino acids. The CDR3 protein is CATSRDWRRSAYEQYF. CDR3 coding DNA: TGTGCCACCAGCAGAGATTGGCGACGGAGCGCCTACGAGCAGTACTTC.

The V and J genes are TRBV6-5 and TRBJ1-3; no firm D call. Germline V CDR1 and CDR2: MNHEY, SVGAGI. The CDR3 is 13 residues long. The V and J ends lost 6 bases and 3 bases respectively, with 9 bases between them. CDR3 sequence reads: CASRPPSGNTIYF. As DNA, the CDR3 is TGTGCCAGCAGACCCCCCAGTGGAAACACCATATATTTT.

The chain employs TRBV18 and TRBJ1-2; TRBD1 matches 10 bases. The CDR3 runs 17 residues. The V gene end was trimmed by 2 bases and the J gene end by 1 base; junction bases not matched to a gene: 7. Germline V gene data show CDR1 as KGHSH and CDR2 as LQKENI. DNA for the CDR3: TGTGCCAGCTCACCAACGGGACAGGGGCCCCATAACTATGGCTACACCTTC. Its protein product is CASSPTGQGPHNYGYTF. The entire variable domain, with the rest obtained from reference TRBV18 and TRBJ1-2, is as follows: NAGVMQNPRHLVRRRGQEARLRCSPMKGHSHVYWYRQLPEEGLKFMVYLQKENIIDESGMPKERFSAEFPKEGPSILRIQQVVRGDSAAYFCASSPTGQGPHNYGYTFGSGTRLTVV.